Below are 17 T cell receptor beta chains sequenced from a single sample in a study of blood T cell repertoires in COVID-19. Repertoires were generated with immunoSEQ multiplex PCR, while TCRdb's copy carries only in-frame clones and drops some. Of 310,000 or so clones listed, 87% are singletons. The sequenced sample was PBMCs or T cells enriched from blood (not recorded which). These receptors originate from a woman between 18 and 29 years old who had recovered from COVID-19.

The rearrangement joins TRBV6-5 to TRBJ1-1, with D possibly being TRBD1 (6 bases). V dropped 7 bases and J dropped 4 bases, with 16 bases sitting between them. Per germline, CDR1 MNHEY and CDR2 SVGAGI. The CDR3 runs 14 residues. DNA of the CDR3: TGTGCCAGCACATTCGGACAGTCAAGCACTGAAGCTTTCTTT. It specifies CASTFGQSSTEAFF.

The chain uses TRBV5-6 and TRBJ1-2; unclear D gene. CDR3 length: 13 residues. Trimming removed 1 base at V and 6 bases at J, with 10 bases between. Germline V gene sequence: CDR1 SGHDT, CDR2 YYEEEE. The CDR3 coding sequence is TGTGCCAGCAGCTTGTCTAATCTTGATGGCTACACCTTC. Encoded protein: CASSLSNLDGYTF.

V usage is TRBV14 and J usage is TRBJ2-7, with D maybe TRBD2 (5 bases). The germline V gene has CDR1 SGHDN and CDR2 FVKESK. Between the trimmed V and J ends, which lost 4 bases and 7 bases, there was a span of 17 bases. The CDR3 runs to 14 residues. CDR3 DNA: TGTGCCAGCAGCCCTCGAACGACCCGGGAAGAGCAGTACTTC. Residues: CASSPRTTREEQYF.

Comments on this clone: In the same sample, other DNA sequences code for this CDR3. This rearrangement joins TRBV7-2 to TRBJ2-1; perhaps TRBD1 as D (6 bases). With 3 bases removed from V and 0 bases from J, the gap between germline ends came to 9 bases. CDR1 and CDR2 (germline): SGHTA, FQGNSA. The CDR3 is 15 amino acids. Written as DNA, the CDR3 is TGTGCCAGCAGCTTGGGGGCGTCCTCCTACAATGAGCAGTTCTTC. This gives the protein CASSLGASSYNEQFF.

CDR3: CASSRTAGASYEQYF. The CDR3 region has the DNA TGTGCCAGCAGCCGTACGGCGGGAGCGAGCTACGAGCAGTACTTC. The genes are TRBV9 and TRBJ2-7; the match to TRBD2 covers 7 bases. The CDR3 consists of 15 residues. Losses at the gene ends were 4 bases for V and 3 bases for J; bases not matched to a gene: 10. Looked up from germline, CDR1 is SGDLS and CDR2 is YYNGEE.

This chain joins TRBV11-2 and TRBJ2-7, with TRBD1 matching over 9 bases. There are 15 residues in the CDR3. Unmatched junction bases numbered 12, after V lost 2 bases and J lost 10 bases. Per the germline V gene, CDR1 is SGHAT and CDR2 is FQNNGV. The CDR3 bases are TGTGCCAGCAGCTTAAGAGGGACAGGGCAGGAGGTCCAGTACTTC. Protein product: CASSLRGTGQEVQYF. The full variable domain, rest sourced from reference TRBV11-2 and TRBJ2-7, is EAGVAQSPRYKIIEKRQSVAFWCNPISGHATLYWYQQILGQGPKLLIQFQNNGVVDDSQLPKDRFSAERLKGVDSTLKIQPAKLEDSAVYLCASSLRGTGQEVQYFGPGTRLTVT.

The gene calls are TRBV7-2 and TRBJ1-1, with TRBD1 identical over 9 bases. The CDR3 consists of 14 residues. With V trimmed by 7 bases and J by 4 bases, 7 bases remained unmatched. The germline gives CDR1 SGHTA, CDR2 FQGNSA. This chain's CDR3 is CASTPDRGGTEAFF. CDR3 bases: TGTGCCAGCACCCCGGACAGGGGCGGCACTGAAGCTTTCTTT. Filled out from reference TRBV7-2 and TRBJ1-1, the complete variable domain reads GAGVSQSPSNKVTEKGKDVELRCDPISGHTALYWYRQSLGQGLEFLIYFQGNSAPDKSGLPSDRFSAERTGGSVSTLTIQRTQQEDSAVYLCASTPDRGGTEAFFGQGTRLTVV.

This clone was seen only once. J is TRBJ2-7 and V is TRBV7-2; a weak D match, TRBD2 (6 bases). Germline CDR1 and CDR2: SGHTA and FQGNSA. Trimming cost V 2 bases and J 5 bases, with 19 bases left between them. The CDR3 extends over 16 amino acids. CDR3 residues: CASSLRTGLRSDEQYF. In DNA form, the CDR3 reads TGTGCCAGCAGCTTACGAACGGGACTCCGGAGCGACGAGCAGTACTTC.

The J gene is TRBJ2-1, the V gene TRBV4-2; D remains unclear. This CDR3 is built from 15 residues. Trimming removed 0 bases from V and 4 bases from J, with 10 bases in between. Looked up from germline, CDR1 is LGHNA and CDR2 is YNFKEQ. The CDR3, as DNA: TGTGCCAGCAGCCAAGACCTTGGCACATACAATGAGCAGTTCTTC. Translated: CASSQDLGTYNEQFF.

This clone appeared a few times. V gene TRBV15 combines with J gene TRBJ2-2; a weak D match, TRBD2 (5 bases). There are 15 residues in the CDR3. V was trimmed by 1 base and J by 5 bases, leaving 11 bases between them. Germline V gives CDR1 LNHNV, CDR2 YYDKDF (reference sequence). In DNA, the CDR3 is TGTGCCACCAGCAGAGTGTCTGAGGGTACCGGGGAGCTGTTTTTT. It yields the protein CATSRVSEGTGELFF.

This chain joins TRBV28 and TRBJ1-2; no clear D. The CDR3 runs to 13 residues. The V end lost 3 bases, the J end lost 4 bases, and 9 bases lay between the germline ends. Germline lookup yields CDR1 MDHEN and CDR2 SYDVKM. CDR3 bases: TGTGCCAGCAGTTTGAGGGAAGTCTATGGCTACACCTTC. This codes for CASSLREVYGYTF.

The chain employs TRBV5-5 and TRBJ2-7, with 7 bases fitting TRBD1. Losses at the gene ends were 2 bases for V and 6 bases for J; bases not matched to a gene: 14. This CDR3 spans 16 amino acids. CDR1 is SGHKS and CDR2 is YYEKEE in the germline V gene (reference sequence). The CDR3 loop reads CASSFERTGVRGEQYF. For the CDR3, the DNA is TGTGCCAGCAGCTTCGAACGGACAGGTGTTAGAGGCGAGCAGTACTTC. Looking up the rest from reference TRBV5-5 and TRBJ2-7 gives the full variable domain: DAGVTQSPTHLIKTRGQQVTLRCSPISGHKSVSWYQQVLGQGPQFIFQYYEKEERGRGNFPDRFSARQFPNYSSELNVNALLLGDSALYLCASSFERTGVRGEQYFGPGTRLTVT.

For the CDR3, the DNA is TGTGCCACCAGCATGTCGGACAGGGCATCTCATGGCTACACCTTC. Encoded protein: CATSMSDRASHGYTF. The V gene is TRBV15, the J gene TRBJ1-2, with 8 positions matching TRBD1. V shed 4 bases, J shed 6 bases, and the junction held 10 bases outside the gene matches. CDR3 length: 15 amino acids. CDR1 LNHNV and CDR2 YYDKDF come from the germline V gene (reference sequence).

V gene TRBV6-2 or TRBV6-3 combines with J gene TRBJ1-2; D gene uncertain. Germline CDR1 MNHEY, CDR2 SVGEGT. This CDR3 region has 14 residues. V dropped 4 bases and J dropped 2 bases, with 11 bases sitting between them. The DNA for the CDR3 is TGTGCCAGCAGTTCCATGGGCGGGAACTATGGCTACACCTTC. It codes for CASSSMGGNYGYTF.

CDR3 protein: CASSPPREDTEAFF. Written as DNA, the CDR3 is TGTGCCAGCTCACCACCGAGGGAGGACACTGAAGCTTTCTTT. This rearrangement joins TRBV18 to TRBJ1-1; D remains ambiguous. The V and J ends lost 0 bases and 3 bases respectively, with 8 bases between them. The CDR3 extends over 14 amino acids. Germline CDR1 and CDR2: KGHSH and LQKENI. The full variable domain, rest sourced from reference TRBV18 and TRBJ1-1, is NAGVMQNPRHLVRRRGQEARLRCSPMKGHSHVYWYRQLPEEGLKFMVYLQKENIIDESGMPKERFSAEFPKEGPSILRIQQVVRGDSAAYFCASSPPREDTEAFFGQGTRLTVV.

J is TRBJ1-3 and V is TRBV2; D gene unclear. Per the germline V gene, CDR1 is SNHLY and CDR2 is FYNNEI. The CDR3 loop spans 13 amino acids. Trimming cost V 7 bases and J 0 bases, with 7 bases left between them. The CDR3 sequence: CASTTNSGNTIYF. CDR3 coding DNA: TGTGCCAGCACGACTAACTCTGGAAACACCATATATTTT.

The genes are TRBV11-2 and TRBJ2-7, with a possible D match to TRBD2 (6 bases). There are 14 residues in the CDR3. Deletions cut 4 bases from V and 7 bases from J, with 17 bases between. The germline CDR1 and CDR2 sequences are SGHAT and FQNNGV. CDR3 in amino acids: CASSSTGGMWEQYF. In DNA form, the CDR3 reads TGTGCCAGCAGCTCCACGGGCGGGATGTGGGAGCAGTACTTC. Looking up the rest from reference TRBV11-2 and TRBJ2-7 gives the full variable domain: EAGVAQSPRYKIIEKRQSVAFWCNPISGHATLYWYQQILGQGPKLLIQFQNNGVVDDSQLPKDRFSAERLKGVDSTLKIQPAKLEDSAVYLCASSSTGGMWEQYFGPGTRLTVT.